Detailed here is one T cell receptor (beta chain). Its antigen remains unidentified. Assay used: immunoSEQ multiplex PCR; TCRdb lists only in-frame clones, some missing. The table has fewer than 45,000 clones, roughly 84% seen once. This entry comes from a study of a mutant IDH1 vaccine in newly diagnosed glioma. About the research overall: The vaccination schedule gave patients eight doses in weeks 1, 3, 5, 7, 11, 15, 19 and 23. Most patients had radiochemotherapy with temozolomide before enrollment; others had one alone.

Time point: week 11, during vaccination. Doses comprised 300 ug of mutant IDH1 20-mer peptide each, plus topical imiquimod. The CDR3 runs to 14 residues. The germline V gene has CDR1 MNHEY and CDR2 SMNVEV (reference sequence). V was clipped by 6 bases and J by 5 bases; unmatched bases: 6. The V and J genes are TRBV27 and TRBJ2-5; 10 nucleotides align to TRBD2. The sequence was obtained from a man aged 35-49 years with glioma. The material was PBMCs, obtained from a glioma patient whose treatment included an IDH1 peptide vaccine. The CDR3 DNA sequence: TGTGCCAGCAGATTAGCGGGAGGTGCCGAGACCCAGTACTTC. It codes for CASRLAGGAETQYF.